The clone carrying this TCR beta chain was recorded a few times. What it binds is not known. Cultured CD4+ T-cell DNA underwent Oncomine TCR Beta short-read sequencing. TCRdb redid the calling of the PCR reads with MiXCR, one entry per CDR3 protein. The repertoire has 11,000 to 15,000 distinct CDR3 sequences, about 60% of them found once; the top ten carry just under 20%. Indicated treatment: approximately 11-day PBMC culture with coronavirus spike peptide pools or control peptides (ViraFEST assay). TCR sequencing followed the expansion of antigen-specific T cells with peptide pools in ViraFEST. Germline CDR1 is MNHNS and CDR2 is SASEGT. V lost 0 bases to trimming and J lost 5 bases, with 10 bases between them. This CDR3 is 14 amino acids long. The data were obtained in a study of vaccination and CD4 T cells after COVID-19.

The clonotype was recovered from a human donor who had recovered from COVID-19. The chain is built from TRBV6-1 and TRBJ2-5; D perhaps matches TRBD2 (5 bases). The sample consisted of CD4+ T cells from blood, cultured in vitro. The DNA of the CDR3 is TGTGCCAGCAGTGAAGCAAGAGGGTGGGAGACCCAGTACTTC. This codes for CASSEARGWETQYF.